The 32 T cell receptor beta chains below all came from one sample that was sequenced in a study of blood T cell repertoires in COVID-19. Assay used: immunoSEQ multiplex PCR; TCRdb lists only in-frame clones, some missing. In the table there are 25,000 to 35,000 clones, over 70% of which are singletons. The material sequenced was peripheral blood. The receptors derive from a woman aged 55-75 years with acute or convalescent COVID-19.

The table lists this clone with a count of one. The chain joins TRBV5-5 to TRBJ1-1; D is uncertain. This CDR3 has 13 residues. V was trimmed by 3 bases and J by 6 bases, leaving 12 bases between them. CDR1 and CDR2 (germline): SGHKS, YYEKEE (reference sequence). In DNA, the CDR3 is TGTGCCAGCAGCTCTAGTTTCGATGCTGAAGCTTTCTTT. Translating gives CASSSSFDAEAFF.

V is TRBV30 and J is TRBJ2-3; a possible D gene is TRBD1 (5 bases). The germline V gene has CDR1 GTSNPN and CDR2 SVGIG (reference sequence). Trimming took off 4 bases at V and 0 bases at J, with 11 bases between the two ends. The length of the CDR3 is 14 residues. This CDR3 reads CAWKAGPSTDTQYF. The CDR3 region has the DNA TGTGCCTGGAAAGCAGGGCCGAGCACAGATACGCAGTATTTT.

In regard to this clone: At one end the junction does not follow the germline gene, possibly because of a read error. The V gene is TRBV20-1, the J gene TRBJ1-3; D remains unclear. The CDR3 spans 11 residues. The germline V gene has CDR1 DFQATT and CDR2 SNEGSKA (reference sequence). CDR3 DNA sequence: TGCAGTGCTTCCTCTCGAAACACCATATATTTT. Residues: CSASSRNTIYF.

The CDR3 DNA follows: TGCGCCAGCAGAAGGCCAGGTCAGCAAGAGACCCAGTACTTC. As protein: CASRRPGQQETQYF. The V and J genes are TRBV5-1 and TRBJ2-5; no clear D. This CDR3 contains 14 residues. Germline V gives CDR1 SGHRS, CDR2 YFSETQ. The V end was cut by 5 bases, the J end by 2 bases, with 13 bases between.

J is TRBJ1-1 and V is TRBV29-1, with D uncertain. V dropped 4 bases and J dropped 1 base, with 16 bases sitting between them. The CDR3 loop spans 15 amino acids. Germline V gene lookup returns CDR1 SQVTM and CDR2 ANQGSEA. CDR3 nucleotide sequence: TGCAGCGTTGGAGGGTCCAGTTTTGGGAACACTGAAGCTTTCTTT. Its translation: CSVGGSSFGNTEAFF.

The chain has TRBV6-6 and TRBJ1-1, with D maybe TRBD1 (5 bases). The CDR3 extends over 14 amino acids. V was pared by 0 bases and J by 6 bases, with 11 bases between. Germline V gives CDR1 MNHNY, CDR2 SVGAGI (reference sequence). The CDR3 nucleotides read TGTGCCAGCAGTTACTCGGTAGGGGTTCCTGAAGCTTTCTTT. Translating gives CASSYSVGVPEAFF.

V usage is TRBV6-5 and J usage is TRBJ1-5; perhaps TRBD1 as D (5 bases). The germline CDR1 and CDR2 sequences are MNHEY and SVGAGI. V gave up 4 bases and J gave up 0 bases, with 7 bases separating them. This CDR3 comprises 14 residues. This chain's CDR3 is CASSSQGSNQPQHF. The CDR3 DNA reads TGTGCCAGCAGTTCCCAGGGTAGCAATCAGCCCCAGCATTTT.

V usage is TRBV27 and J usage is TRBJ1-3; tentative D call: TRBD1 (5 bases). Germline V gene lookup returns CDR1 MNHEY and CDR2 SMNVEV (reference sequence). V was shortened by 4 bases and J by 0 bases, with 7 bases between the two germline ends. There are 14 residues in the CDR3. CDR3 sequence: CASSSRDSGNTIYF. The CDR3 DNA follows: TGTGCCAGCAGTTCCAGGGACTCTGGAAACACCATATATTTT.

This rearrangement joins TRBV5-8 to TRBJ2-3; tentative D call: TRBD2 (6 bases). The CDR3 totals 15 residues. The germline CDR1 and CDR2 sequences are SGHTS and YDEGEE. The V gene lost 4 bases and the J gene lost 0 bases, with 12 bases spanning the gap. The CDR3 reads CASSPGTSSTDTQYF. Here the CDR3 DNA reads TGTGCCAGCAGCCCGGGGACTTCCAGCACAGATACGCAGTATTTT. Filled out from reference TRBV5-8 and TRBJ2-3, the complete variable domain reads EAGVTQSPTHLIKTRGQQATLRCSPISGHTSVYWYQQALGLGLQFLLWYDEGEERNRGNFPPRFSGRQFPNYSSELNVNALELEDSALYLCASSPGTSSTDTQYFGPGTRLTVL.

V usage is TRBV7-3 and J usage is TRBJ1-5, with 8 positions matching TRBD1. The CDR3 consists of 13 residues. Germline V gene data show CDR1 as SGHTA and CDR2 as FQGTGA. The V gene end was trimmed by 5 bases and the J gene end by 7 bases; junction bases not matched to a gene: 4. CDR3 DNA sequence: TGTGCCAGCAGCGAGGACAGGGCCCAGCCCCAGCATTTT. Its protein product is CASSEDRAQPQHF.

The V and J genes are TRBV29-1 and TRBJ2-3; 14 bases are shared with TRBD2. The CDR3 length is 15 residues. Germline CDR1 is SQVTM and CDR2 is ANQGSEA. V gave up 6 bases and J gave up 6 bases; unmatched junction bases: 8. The CDR3: CSVVRLAGGRDTQYF. The CDR3 region has the DNA TGCAGCGTCGTAAGACTAGCGGGGGGGAGGGATACGCAGTATTTT.

In this sample, this clone turned up once. The rearrangement joins TRBV10-2 to TRBJ2-6; a weak D match, TRBD1 (6 bases). This CDR3 has 16 residues. In germline, CDR1 is WSHSY, CDR2 SAAADI. Trimming left V 8 bases short and J 0 bases short, with 14 bases between. This CDR3 is CASGGQRSSGANVLTF. In nucleotides, the CDR3 is TGCGCCAGCGGAGGACAGAGAAGCTCTGGGGCCAACGTCCTGACTTTC.

This chain connects TRBV18 to TRBJ1-3; D uncertain. The CDR3 extends over 14 amino acids. V gave up 6 bases and J gave up 0 bases, with 9 bases separating them. Germline CDR1 KGHSH, CDR2 LQKENI. The CDR3 DNA reads TGTGCCAGCTCCCCTGGGCTCTCTGGAAACACCATATATTTT. Its protein is CASSPGLSGNTIYF.

The J gene is TRBJ2-1, the V gene TRBV21-1; TRBD2, as called in the table, went unchecked against the DNA. TRBV21-1 is deemed a pseudogene. CDR3 length equals 15 residues. CDR3 amino acids: CASSDRAGFRDEQFF. The CDR3 nucleotides are TGTGCCAGCAGCGACCGAGCGGGGTTTAGGGATGAGCAGTTCTTC.

The chain uses TRBV7-2 and TRBJ2-1; 8 positions agree with TRBD2. There are 17 residues in the CDR3. With V trimmed by 6 bases and J by 6 bases, 16 bases remained unmatched. In germline, CDR1 is SGHTA, CDR2 FQGNSA. CDR3 nucleotides: TGTGCCAGCAGAAAGGGGCGGGGGGAACCTCTATCCAATGAGCAGTTCTTC. Its translation: CASRKGRGEPLSNEQFF.

A note on this clone: The sample carries other DNA sequences with the same CDR3. This sequence joins TRBV7-3 and TRBJ2-2; D is perhaps TRBD1 (5 bases). V lost 2 bases and J lost 5, with 9 bases in between. CDR3 size: 14 residues. CDR1 and CDR2 (germline): SGHTA, FQGTGA. The CDR3 coding sequence is TGTGCCAGCAGCTTAGGGCAGGGAACCGGGGAGCTGTTTTTT. Its translation is CASSLGQGTGELFF.

The chain links TRBV6-2 or TRBV6-3 to TRBJ2-3; unclear D gene. There are 15 residues in the CDR3. The germline V and J ends were trimmed by 6 bases and 2 bases, with 15 bases remaining between them. CDR1 and CDR2 (germline): MNHEY, SVGEGT. CDR3 coding DNA: TGTGCCAGCAGCCCCTCCCCGAGATTCACAGATACGCAGTATTTT. It codes for CASSPSPRFTDTQYF.

This clone was found once. The rearrangement joins TRBV5-4 to TRBJ1-1, with D tentatively TRBD1 (5 bases). Germline CDR1 SGHNT, CDR2 YYREEE (reference sequence). V lost 3 bases to trimming and J lost 3 bases, with 12 bases between them. The CDR3 spans 14 residues. The CDR3 bases are TGTGCCAGCAGCTGGATCGGGGGGGACACTGAAGCTTTCTTT. Its protein is CASSWIGGDTEAFF.

The V and J genes are TRBV3-1 (or the pseudogene TRBV3-2) and TRBJ2-3; D uncertain. Between the trimmed V and J ends, which lost 3 bases and 4 bases, there was a span of 5 bases. The CDR3 length is 12 residues. Germline-derived CDR1 and CDR2 are LGHDT and YNNKEL (reference sequence). In nucleotides, the CDR3 is TGTGCCAGCAGCCACCGGGCAGATACGCAGTATTTT. Amino acid sequence: CASSHRADTQYF.

This chain joins TRBV28 and TRBJ1-5; no clear D. The CDR3 covers 14 residues. Deletions cut 7 bases from V and 2 bases from J, with 12 bases between. CDR1 is MDHEN and CDR2 is SYDVKM in the germline V gene. CDR3 residues: CASNAGGGNQPQHF. Written as DNA, the CDR3 is TGTGCCAGCAATGCAGGCGGGGGCAATCAGCCCCAGCATTTT.

The V call is TRBV10-2, the J call TRBJ1-6, with TRBD1 as a possible D gene (5 bases). The V gene's germline CDR1 is WSHSY and CDR2 SAAADI. The ends were cut back, 0 bases at V and 9 bases at J, with 18 bases in the middle. The CDR3 is 17 residues long. The CDR3 DNA follows: TGCGCCAGCAGTGAGTCGTCAGGGATATATGCGGCTTCACCCCTCCACTTT. This translates into CASSESSGIYAASPLHF.

The chain employs TRBV5-1 and TRBJ2-3, with D perhaps matching TRBD2 (7 bases). The CDR3 runs to 15 residues. The V gene's germline CDR1 is SGHRS and CDR2 YFSETQ. Trimming took 2 bases from V and 2 from J, leaving 12 bases between them. The CDR3 reads CASSFRGATTDTQYF. CDR3 coding DNA: TGCGCCAGCAGCTTCCGGGGGGCGACCACAGATACGCAGTATTTT.

The gene calls are TRBV10-3 and TRBJ2-2; 7 nucleotides match TRBD1. This CDR3 has 16 residues. Germline V CDR1 and CDR2: ENHRY, SYGVKD. V shed 9 bases, J shed 7 bases, and the junction held 17 bases outside the gene matches. The CDR3 region has the DNA TGTGCCATAAGGAGTGGGACAGCCGATTCAAGCGGGGAGCTGTTTTTT. Protein: CAIRSGTADSSGELFF.

The J gene is TRBJ2-3, the V gene TRBV5-1; 9 nucleotides match TRBD1. The V segment lost 7 bases and the J segment 0 bases; nucleotides outside the gene matches: 6. The CDR3 runs 15 residues. CDR1 is SGHRS and CDR2 is YFSETQ in the germline V gene. CDR3 sequence: CASAPGQGSTDTQYF. The CDR3 DNA reads TGCGCCAGCGCTCCGGGACAGGGAAGCACAGATACGCAGTATTTT. The variable domain in full, with the rest retrieved from reference TRBV5-1 and TRBJ2-3, is KAGVTQTPRYLIKTRGQQVTLSCSPISGHRSVSWYQQTPGQGLQFLFEYFSETQRNKGNFPGRFSGRQFSNSRSEMNVSTLELGDSALYLCASAPGQGSTDTQYFGPGTRLTVL.

This chain joins TRBV5-1 and TRBJ2-5, with a weak D call TRBD1 (5 bases). The CDR3 is made up of 14 amino acids. The germline CDR1 and CDR2 sequences are SGHRS and YFSETQ. Between the trimmed V and J ends, which lost 3 bases and 1 base, there was a span of 10 bases. The CDR3 region is CASSSWGSQETQYF. The CDR3 region has the DNA TGCGCCAGCAGCTCATGGGGCAGCCAAGAGACCCAGTACTTC.

This chain joins TRBV7-9 and TRBJ2-3; D may be TRBD2 (6 bases). In germline, CDR1 is SEHNR, CDR2 FQNEAQ (reference sequence). V lost 5 bases to trimming and J lost 5 bases, with 20 bases between them. This CDR3 is built from 16 residues. The CDR3 spells CASSPQRGGVGDTQYF. The CDR3 nucleotides are TGTGCCAGCAGCCCTCAGAGGGGCGGGGTCGGAGATACGCAGTATTTT.

The chain is built from TRBV9 and TRBJ1-3; TRBD1 aligns across 7 bases. The CDR3 loop spans 15 amino acids. V lost 4 bases to trimming and J lost 4 bases; unmatched junction nucleotides: 8. Germline V CDR1 and CDR2: SGDLS, YYNGEE. CDR3 DNA: TGTGCCAGCAGCCTCACAGGGGCTTCAGGAAACACCATATATTTT. It codes for CASSLTGASGNTIYF.

This sequence joins TRBV5-1 and TRBJ1-6, with TRBD1 matching 10 bases. Germline V CDR1 and CDR2: SGHRS, YFSETQ. The J segment lost 1 base and the V segment lost 6 bases, leaving 4 bases of the junction unmatched. This CDR3 spans 16 amino acids. CDR3 loop: CASKRTGGSYNSPLHF. The CDR3 nucleotides read TGCGCCAGCAAAAGGACAGGGGGTTCCTATAATTCACCCCTCCACTTT.

The chain is built from TRBV19 and TRBJ1-5, with 7 positions matching TRBD1. CDR1 is LNHDA, CDR2 SQIVND, per germline (reference sequence). This CDR3 is built from 13 residues. V dropped 5 bases and J dropped 4; count of bases not matched to a gene: 2. CDR3 protein: CASSVQGNQPQHF. CDR3 bases: TGTGCCAGTAGTGTACAGGGGAATCAGCCCCAGCATTTT.

This rearrangement joins TRBV5-1 to TRBJ1-2; TRBD1 agrees at 8 bases. Germline V gene data show CDR1 as SGHRS and CDR2 as YFSETQ. The CDR3 spans 13 residues. V lost 3 bases and J lost 8; bases outside the gene matches: 6. The CDR3 reads CASSSQGADGYTF. CDR3 DNA sequence: TGCGCCAGCAGCTCCCAGGGGGCTGACGGCTACACCTTC.

This clone has more than one count but fewer than ten. The V and J genes are TRBV5-1 and TRBJ2-3; 9 bases line up with TRBD1. The germline gives CDR1 SGHRS, CDR2 YFSETQ. V was clipped by 4 bases and J by 0 bases; unmatched bases: 6. The length of the CDR3 is 16 residues. The CDR3, as DNA: TGCGCCAGCAGCCTGGGACAGGGCTTTAGCACAGATACGCAGTATTTT. Amino acid sequence: CASSLGQGFSTDTQYF.

The rearrangement joins TRBV28 to TRBJ1-6, with 9 bases matching TRBD1. V shed 3 bases, J shed 7 bases, and the junction held 4 bases outside the gene matches. The CDR3 has 15 amino acids. In germline, CDR1 is MDHEN, CDR2 SYDVKM. This CDR3 reads CASSLTGQGNSPLHF. The CDR3 nucleotides read TGTGCCAGCAGTTTGACGGGACAGGGCAATTCACCCCTCCACTTT.